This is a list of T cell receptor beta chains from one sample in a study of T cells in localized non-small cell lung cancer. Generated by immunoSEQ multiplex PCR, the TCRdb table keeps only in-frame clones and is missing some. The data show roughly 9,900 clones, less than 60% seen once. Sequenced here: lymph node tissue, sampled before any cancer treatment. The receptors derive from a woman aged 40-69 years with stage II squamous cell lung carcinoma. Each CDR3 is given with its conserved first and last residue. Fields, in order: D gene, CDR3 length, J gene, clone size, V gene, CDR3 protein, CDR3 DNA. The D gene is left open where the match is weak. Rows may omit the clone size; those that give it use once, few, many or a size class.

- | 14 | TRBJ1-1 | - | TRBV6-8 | CASSSGTTNTEAFF | TGTGCCAGCAGTTCCGGGACAACGAACACTGAAGCTTTCTTT
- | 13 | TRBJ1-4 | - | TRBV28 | CASSPTRAEKLFF | TGTGCCAGCAGCCCAACCAGGGCTGAAAAACTGTTTTTT
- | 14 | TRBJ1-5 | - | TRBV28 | CASRPGSSNQPQHF | TGTGCCAGCAGGCCAGGGTCCAGCAATCAGCCCCAGCATTTT
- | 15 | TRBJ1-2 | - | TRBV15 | CATRRRGAENYGYTF | TGTGCCACCAGAAGAAGGGGGGCCGAGAACTATGGCTACACCTTC
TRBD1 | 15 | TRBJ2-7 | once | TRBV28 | CASSLAGTGLKEQYF | TGTGCCAGCAGTTTAGCCGGGACAGGGCTTAAGGAGCAGTACTTC
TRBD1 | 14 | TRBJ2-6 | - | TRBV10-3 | CAISDGQVLRVLTF | TGTGCCATCAGTGATGGACAGGTCCTCAGAGTCCTGACTTTC
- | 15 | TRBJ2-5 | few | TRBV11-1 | CASSLGAPGQETQYF | TGTGCCAGCAGCCTCGGGGCCCCCGGCCAAGAGACCCAGTACTTC
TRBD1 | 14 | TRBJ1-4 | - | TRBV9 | CASSVGTGYEKLFF | TGTGCCAGCAGCGTAGGGACAGGGTATGAAAAACTGTTTTTT
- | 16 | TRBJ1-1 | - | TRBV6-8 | CASRPGHGAWGTEAFF | TGTGCCAGCAGGCCGGGACACGGGGCTTGGGGCACTGAAGCTTTCTTT
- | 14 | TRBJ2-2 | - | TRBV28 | CAIKRILNTGELFF | TGTGCCATCAAGCGCATACTGAACACCGGGGAGCTGTTTTTT
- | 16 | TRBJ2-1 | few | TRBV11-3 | CASSLAGTASYNEQFF | TGTGCCAGCAGCTTGGCCGGGACTGCATCCTACAATGAGCAGTTCTTC
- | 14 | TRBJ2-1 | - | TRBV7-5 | CASTLSSSYNEQFF | TGTGCCAGCACCCTCTCGAGCTCCTACAATGAGCAGTTCTTC
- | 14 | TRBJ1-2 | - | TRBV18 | CASSPQRDNYGYTF | TGTGCCAGCTCACCACAGAGGGATAACTATGGCTACACCTTC
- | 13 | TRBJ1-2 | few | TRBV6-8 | CASNWGANYGYTF | TGTGCCAGCAACTGGGGGGCCAACTATGGCTACACCTTC
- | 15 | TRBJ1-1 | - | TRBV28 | CASSLLGGGNTEAFF | TGTGCCAGCAGTTTACTAGGGGGAGGCAACACTGAAGCTTTCTTT
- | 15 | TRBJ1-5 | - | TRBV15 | CATSHQPYSNQPQHF | TGTGCCACCAGCCACCAACCGTATAGCAATCAGCCCCAGCATTTT
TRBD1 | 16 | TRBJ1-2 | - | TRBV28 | CASSSSGTGANYGYTF | TGTGCCAGCAGTTCTTCAGGGACAGGGGCTAACTATGGCTACACCTTC
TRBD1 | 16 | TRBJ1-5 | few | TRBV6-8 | CASSEFRTGGSQPQHF | TGTGCCAGCAGTGAGTTTAGGACAGGGGGCTCTCAGCCCCAGCATTTT
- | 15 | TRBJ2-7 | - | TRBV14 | CASSPRMGLISEQYF | TGTGCCAGCAGCCCAAGGATGGGATTGATCTCCGAGCAGTACTTC
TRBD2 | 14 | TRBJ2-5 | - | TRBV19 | CASSWDYRGETQYF | TGTGCCAGTAGCTGGGACTATAGGGGAGAGACCCAGTACTTC
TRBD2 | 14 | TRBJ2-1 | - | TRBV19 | CASSTGGPYNEQFF | TGTGCCAGTAGTACGGGGGGGCCTTACAATGAGCAGTTCTTC
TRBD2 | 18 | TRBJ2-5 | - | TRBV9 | CASSLGLAGGRSQETQYF | TGTGCCAGCAGCCTAGGACTAGCGGGGGGGCGGTCCCAAGAGACCCAGTACTTC
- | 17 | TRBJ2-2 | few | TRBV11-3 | CASSFTSGQANTGELFF | TGTGCCAGCAGCTTCACGTCGGGACAAGCGAACACCGGGGAGCTGTTTTTT
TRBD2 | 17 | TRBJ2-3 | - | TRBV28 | CASSFFAGGPPTDTQYF | TGTGCCAGCAGTTTTTTCGCGGGGGGCCCCCCCACAGATACGCAGTATTTT
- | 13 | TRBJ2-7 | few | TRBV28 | CASRVRGSYEQYF | TGTGCCAGCAGGGTCCGGGGCTCCTACGAGCAATACTTC
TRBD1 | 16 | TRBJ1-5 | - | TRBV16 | CASSQTRRQGNQPQHF | TGTGCCAGCAGCCAAACCCGGAGACAGGGAAATCAGCCCCAGCATTTT
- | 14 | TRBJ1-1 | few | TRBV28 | CASSQSGKVTEAFF | TGTGCCAGCAGCCAATCGGGGAAAGTCACTGAAGCTTTCTTT
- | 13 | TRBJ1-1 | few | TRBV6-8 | CASRPVSHTEAFF | TGTGCCAGCCGACCGGTGTCTCACACTGAAGCTTTCTTT
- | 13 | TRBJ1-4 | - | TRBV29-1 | CSVGGLGNEKLFF | TGCAGCGTGGGGGGGCTCGGGAATGAAAAACTGTTTTTT
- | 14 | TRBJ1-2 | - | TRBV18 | CASSPSDSPYGYTF | TGTGCCAGCTCACCCTCGGACAGCCCCTATGGCTACACCTTC
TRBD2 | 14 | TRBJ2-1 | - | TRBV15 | CATSSRTSRNEQFF | TGTGCCACCAGCAGCAGGACTAGCCGCAATGAGCAGTTCTTC
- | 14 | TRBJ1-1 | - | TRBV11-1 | CASSLARMNTEAFF | TGTGCCAGCAGCTTGGCCAGGATGAACACTGAAGCTTTCTTT
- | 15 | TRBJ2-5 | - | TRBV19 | CASSIQPGLAETQYF | TGTGCCAGTAGTATTCAGCCGGGGCTAGCAGAGACCCAGTACTTC
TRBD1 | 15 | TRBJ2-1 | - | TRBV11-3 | CASSGSGTGTNEQFF | TGTGCCAGCAGCGGATCCGGGACAGGGACAAATGAGCAGTTCTTC
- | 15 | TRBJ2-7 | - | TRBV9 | CASSEVASSFHEQYF | TGTGCCAGCAGTGAAGTCGCTAGTAGCTTCCACGAGCAGTACTTC
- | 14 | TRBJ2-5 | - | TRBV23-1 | CASSQSGLQETQYF | TGCGCCAGCAGTCAATCCGGCCTCCAAGAGACCCAGTACTTC
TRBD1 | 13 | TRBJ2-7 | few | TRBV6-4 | CASGWTGVDEQYF | TGTGCCAGCGGATGGACAGGGGTGGACGAGCAGTACTTC
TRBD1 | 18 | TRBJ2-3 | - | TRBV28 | CASSPQRQGVSSTDTQYF | TGTGCCAGCAGTCCACAGAGACAGGGGGTATCTAGCACAGATACGCAGTATTTT
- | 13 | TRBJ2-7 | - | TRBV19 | CASSTRSGIEQYF | TGTGCCAGTAGTACCCGTTCAGGGATCGAGCAGTACTTC
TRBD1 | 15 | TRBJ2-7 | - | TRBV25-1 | CASSEPTGFPYEQYF | TGTGCCAGTAGTGAACCGACAGGGTTCCCCTACGAGCAGTACTTC
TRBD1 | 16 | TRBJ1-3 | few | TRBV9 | CASSVALGQSGNTIYF | TGTGCCAGCAGCGTAGCTCTGGGACAGAGTGGAAACACCATATATTTT
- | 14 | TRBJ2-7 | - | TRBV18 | CASSPGGNSYEQYF | TGTGCCAGCTCACCGGGCGGTAACTCCTACGAGCAGTACTTC
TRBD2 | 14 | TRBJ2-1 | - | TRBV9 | CASKPPSGIHEQFF | TGTGCCAGCAAGCCGCCTAGCGGGATCCATGAGCAGTTCTTC
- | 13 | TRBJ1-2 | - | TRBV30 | CAWRGGVRGGYTF | TGTGCCTGGAGAGGAGGGGTTCGGGGTGGCTACACCTTC
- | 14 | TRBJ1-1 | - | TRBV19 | CASSIPGPNTEAFF | TGTGCCAGTAGTATTCCCGGACCGAACACTGAAGCTTTCTTT
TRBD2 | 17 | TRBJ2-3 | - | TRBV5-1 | CASSLAQRGGDTDTQYF | TGCGCCAGCAGCTTGGCTCAACGGGGGGGCGACACAGATACGCAGTATTTT
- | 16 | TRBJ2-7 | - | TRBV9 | CASSEGGMASTTEQYF | TGTGCCAGCAGTGAAGGGGGTATGGCTAGCACCACCGAGCAGTACTTC
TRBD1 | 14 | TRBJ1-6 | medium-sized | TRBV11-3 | CASSLDRGRSSLHF | TGTGCCAGCAGTCTTGACAGGGGAAGGAGCTCCCTCCACTTT
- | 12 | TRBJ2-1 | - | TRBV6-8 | CASSGGVNEQFF | TGTGCCAGCAGCGGGGGCGTCAATGAGCAGTTCTTC
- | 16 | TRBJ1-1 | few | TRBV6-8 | CASSYPDRAVNTEAFF | TGTGCCAGCAGTTACCCGGACAGAGCAGTGAACACTGAAGCTTTCTTT
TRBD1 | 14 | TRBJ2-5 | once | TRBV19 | CASSKQGAGETQYF | TGTGCCAGTAGTAAGCAGGGGGCTGGAGAGACCCAGTACTTC
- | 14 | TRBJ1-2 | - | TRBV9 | CASARDWGSYGYTF | TGTGCCAGCGCCAGGGACTGGGGCTCCTATGGCTACACCTTC
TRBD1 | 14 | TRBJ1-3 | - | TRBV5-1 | CASSKGQAGNTIYF | TGCGCCAGCAGCAAGGGACAGGCTGGAAACACCATATATTTT
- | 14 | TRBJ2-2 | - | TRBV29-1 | CSVRQSLNTGELFF | TGCAGCGTTCGGCAGAGTCTCAACACCGGGGAGCTGTTTTTT
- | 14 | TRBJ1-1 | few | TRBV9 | CASSPRTENTEAFF | TGTGCCAGCAGCCCCCGGACAGAGAACACTGAAGCTTTCTTT
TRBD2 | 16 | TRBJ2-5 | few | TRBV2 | CASSSGLAGGLETQYF | TGTGCCAGCAGCTCCGGACTAGCGGGGGGGCTTGAGACCCAGTACTTC
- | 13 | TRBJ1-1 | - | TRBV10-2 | CASSEGLRTEAFF | TGCGCCAGCAGTGAAGGTCTTCGCACTGAAGCTTTCTTT